Shown below are 27 T cell receptor beta chains from a single sample sequenced in a study of T cell changes during pregnancy in multiple sclerosis. Here immunoSEQ multiplex PCR was the method, and the copy in TCRdb shows in-frame clones only, minus some. The table records approximately 58,000 clones, roughly 92% of them present only once. The specimen was peripheral blood, collected in the second trimester of pregnancy. The receptors were gathered from a female donor with multiple sclerosis, enrolled in a pregnancy study.

This chain connects TRBV11-2 to TRBJ1-1; D remains ambiguous. The length of the CDR3 is 11 residues. In germline, CDR1 is SGHAT, CDR2 FQNNGV. V dropped 1 base and J dropped 10 bases, with 7 bases sitting between them. CDR3: CASSLGGVAFF. The CDR3 coding sequence is TGTGCCAGCAGCTTAGGGGGAGTAGCTTTCTTT.

The gene calls are TRBV2 and TRBJ2-1; perhaps TRBD2 as D (6 bases). V gave up 1 base and J gave up 0 bases, with 7 bases separating them. This CDR3 spans 15 amino acids. Germline V lookup: CDR1 SNHLY, CDR2 FYNNEI. The CDR3 loop is CASSEEGGSYNEQFF. DNA for the CDR3: TGTGCCAGCAGTGAAGAGGGAGGCTCCTACAATGAGCAGTTCTTC. The full variable domain, with the rest looked up from reference TRBV2 and TRBJ2-1, is EPEVTQTPSHQVTQMGQEVILRCVPISNHLYFYWYRQILGQKVEFLVSFYNNEISEKSEIFDDQFSVERPDGSNFTLKIRSTKLEDSAMYFCASSEEGGSYNEQFFGPGTRLTVL.

This chain links TRBV9 with TRBJ2-1; D gene ambiguous. CDR3 length: 13 amino acids. Per germline, CDR1 SGDLS and CDR2 YYNGEE. The V and J ends lost 3 bases and 7 bases respectively, with 11 bases between them. The CDR3 bases are TGTGCCAGCAGCGCCTACGTGCGGAATGAGCAGTTCTTC. Translation gives CASSAYVRNEQFF.

In nucleotides, the CDR3 is TGTGCCAGCAGCTTACTACCCCCGGAGACCCAGTACTTC. Translated, it gives CASSLLPPETQYF. The chain has TRBV7-2 and TRBJ2-5; D ambiguous. Germline V gene data show CDR1 as SGHTA and CDR2 as FQGNSA. The CDR3 runs to 13 residues. The germline V and J ends were trimmed by 2 bases and 5 bases, with 9 bases remaining between them.

The chain employs TRBV2 and TRBJ2-2; 7 bases fit TRBD1. CDR3 size: 16 residues. J was trimmed by 0 bases and V by 4 bases; bases with no gene match: 5. Germline CDR1 SNHLY, CDR2 FYNNEI. This CDR3 is CASSGPQGSNTGELFF. CDR3 DNA sequence: TGTGCCAGCAGTGGACCACAGGGGTCGAACACCGGGGAGCTGTTTTTT.

The chain is built from TRBV5-1 and TRBJ2-7, with 7 bases matching TRBD2. The CDR3 contains 15 residues. Trimming cost V 2 bases and J 1 base; bases outside gene matches: 6. From germline, CDR1 is SGHRS and CDR2 YFSETQ. This CDR3 reads CASSFTGGASYEQYF. The CDR3 bases are TGCGCCAGCAGCTTTACGGGAGGCGCTTCCTACGAGCAGTACTTC.

This chain joins TRBV18 and TRBJ2-7; a weak D match, TRBD1 (6 bases). This CDR3 is 13 amino acids long. The germline CDR1 and CDR2 sequences are KGHSH and LQKENI. V lost 3 bases, J lost 3 bases, and 9 bases lay in between. CDR3 in amino acids: CASSPDSNYEQYF. In DNA, the CDR3 is TGTGCCAGCTCACCGGACAGTAACTACGAGCAGTACTTC.

The CDR3 DNA is TGTGCCAGCAGCCCCCCCGGGAAGGCTGAGCAGTTCTTC. Its protein is CASSPPGKAEQFF. The chain employs TRBV11-2 and TRBJ2-1; weak D call: TRBD2 (5 bases). V lost 5 bases, J lost 9 bases, and 14 bases lay in between. The germline V gene has CDR1 SGHAT and CDR2 FQNNGV. CDR3 length: 13 residues.

The chain recombines TRBV4-3 with TRBJ2-7; no reliable D call. The CDR3 covers 15 residues. Deletions cut 0 bases from V and 3 bases from J, with 12 bases between. Germline V CDR1 and CDR2: LGHNA, YSLEER. CDR3 sequence (DNA): TGCGCCAGCAGCCAAGATGGAGCCGGATTCTACGAGCAGTACTTC. Residues: CASSQDGAGFYEQYF.

This clone was seen just once. Here the CDR3 reads CARSWGDSTSTDTQYF. Written as DNA, the CDR3 is TGTGCCAGAAGCTGGGGGGACTCCACTAGCACAGATACGCAGTATTTT. The chain links TRBV5-3 to TRBJ2-3; tentatively, D is TRBD2 (6 bases). TRBV5-3 is known as an ORF, though its function is uncertain. Trimming took off 3 bases at V and 0 bases at J, with 14 bases between the two ends. This CDR3 comprises 16 residues.

This clone was detected only once. V gene TRBV9 combines with J gene TRBJ2-7, with D perhaps matching TRBD2 (5 bases). The V end lost 4 bases, the J end lost 7 bases, and 12 bases lay between the germline ends. The germline V gene encodes CDR1 SGDLS and CDR2 YYNGEE. The CDR3 has 12 amino acids. The chain's CDR3 is CASSMEVGEQYF. The CDR3 bases are TGTGCCAGCAGCATGGAGGTGGGAGAGCAGTACTTC.

This chain uses TRBV6-5 with TRBJ2-7; D ambiguous. The V and J ends lost 8 bases and 3 bases respectively, with 5 bases between them. This CDR3 contains 10 residues. From germline, CDR1 is MNHEY and CDR2 SVGAGI. In DNA, the CDR3 is TGTGCCAGCGGCATCTACGAGCAGTACTTC. This encodes CASGIYEQYF.

Remarks on this clone: The sample holds other DNA sequences that translate to the same CDR3. The chain couples TRBV7-9 to TRBJ1-5; a weak D match, TRBD1 (5 bases). The CDR3 extends over 13 amino acids. V was shortened by 9 bases and J by 1 base, with 10 bases between the two germline ends. Germline V lookup: CDR1 SEHNR, CDR2 FQNEAQ (reference sequence). As DNA, the CDR3 is TGTGCCAGTAGTGGGGGGAGCAATCAGCCCCAGCATTTT. It encodes CASSGGSNQPQHF.

This chain joins TRBV5-1 and TRBJ2-1; weak D call: TRBD2 (5 bases). CDR1 and CDR2 (germline): SGHRS, YFSETQ. Deletions cut 0 bases from V and 0 bases from J, with 7 bases between. The CDR3 extends over 15 amino acids. In DNA, the CDR3 is TGCGCCAGCAGCTTGGTGGGGAGCTCCTACAATGAGCAGTTCTTC. This translates into CASSLVGSSYNEQFF.

The chain combines TRBV27 with TRBJ2-7, with unresolved D. V gave up 4 bases and J gave up 2 bases, with 12 bases separating them. There are 14 residues in the CDR3. CDR1 MNHEY and CDR2 SMNVEV come from the germline V gene (reference sequence). This CDR3 is CASSSYSRAYEQYF. The CDR3 DNA reads TGTGCCAGCAGTTCCTATTCTCGGGCCTACGAGCAGTACTTC.

V gene TRBV28 combines with J gene TRBJ1-1, with 7 bases fitting TRBD1. Germline V CDR1 and CDR2: MDHEN, SYDVKM. The length of the CDR3 is 16 residues. Trimming at V came to 6 bases and at J to 4 bases, leaving 14 bases not matched to a gene. The CDR3 bases are TGTGCCAGCAGAGAGGACAGGACCCCCGGGGGCACTGAAGCTTTCTTT. This encodes CASREDRTPGGTEAFF.

This CDR3 reads CASSGHSGNLEQYF. CDR3 sequence (DNA): TGTGCCAGCAGTGGCCATAGCGGGAACCTTGAGCAGTACTTC. This chain joins TRBV6-6 and TRBJ2-7; 8 nucleotides line up with TRBD2. The V segment lost 5 bases and the J segment 7 bases; nucleotides outside the gene matches: 10. In germline, CDR1 is MNHNY, CDR2 SVGAGI (reference sequence). The CDR3 has 14 amino acids.

The rearrangement links TRBV27 to TRBJ1-4; possible D gene TRBD1, 6 bases. Germline V CDR1 and CDR2: MNHEY, SMNVEV (reference sequence). V lost 5 bases, J lost 5 bases, and 18 bases lay in between. The CDR3 is 16 residues long. The CDR3, as DNA: TGTGCCAGCAGTCCGATCGTATGGGGACACAATGAAAAACTGTTTTTT. Translated: CASSPIVWGHNEKLFF. Supplemented by reference TRBV27 and TRBJ1-4, the full variable domain reads EAQVTQNPRYLITVTGKKLTVTCSQNMNHEYMSWYRQDPGLGLRQIYYSMNVEVTDKGDVPEGYKVSRKEKRNFPLILESPSPNQTSLYFCASSPIVWGHNEKLFFGSGTQLSVL.

The V call is TRBV6-5, the J call TRBJ1-3, with 7 positions matching TRBD1. This CDR3 comprises 14 residues. The V and J ends lost 6 bases and 1 base, in that order; junction bases with no gene match: 3. In germline, CDR1 is MNHEY, CDR2 SVGAGI. The CDR3 sequence: CASSPQGSGNTIYF. The CDR3, as DNA: TGTGCCAGCAGCCCACAGGGGTCTGGAAACACCATATATTTT.

The gene calls are TRBV5-5 and TRBJ1-1; tentatively, D is TRBD1 (5 bases). The CDR3 is 13 amino acids. V was shortened by 1 base and J by 4 bases, with 8 bases between the two germline ends. In germline, CDR1 is SGHKS, CDR2 YYEKEE (reference sequence). This CDR3 reads CASSLRGGTEAFF. CDR3 DNA: TGTGCCAGCAGCTTGAGGGGAGGCACTGAAGCTTTCTTT.

J is TRBJ2-6 and V is TRBV5-1; the match to TRBD2 covers 9 bases. The V segment lost 2 bases and the J segment 0 bases; nucleotides outside the gene matches: 6. The CDR3 has 18 amino acids. Germline V gene data show CDR1 as SGHRS and CDR2 as YFSETQ. Here the CDR3 DNA reads TGCGCCAGCAGCTTCCCTAGCGGGGCCCCCTCTGGGGCCAACGTCCTGACTTTC. This gives the protein CASSFPSGAPSGANVLTF.

This clone was counted once. The CDR3 bases are TGTGCCAGCAGCACAGGGGGTACTAATGAAAAACTGTTTTTT. The encoded protein is CASSTGGTNEKLFF. This chain connects TRBV28 to TRBJ1-4, with 8 positions matching TRBD1. The CDR3 loop spans 14 amino acids. J gave up 2 bases and V 6 bases, and 2 bases lay outside the gene matches. Germline assignment: CDR1 MDHEN and CDR2 SYDVKM.

The chain is built from TRBV5-6 and TRBJ1-3, with 10 bases aligning to TRBD1. The CDR3 is 18 residues long. Germline CDR1 reads SGHDT; CDR2 reads YYEEEE. V gave up 4 bases and J gave up 4 bases; unmatched junction bases: 14. CDR3 protein: CASSPDRGDRSPGNTIYF. The CDR3 bases are TGTGCCAGCAGCCCGGACAGGGGGGATCGATCGCCCGGAAACACCATATATTTT.

The J gene is TRBJ1-1, the V gene TRBV28; possibly TRBD1 for D (5 bases). The CDR3 totals 15 residues. Between the trimmed V and J ends, which lost 7 bases and 1 base, there was a span of 16 bases. Germline CDR1 reads MDHEN; CDR2 reads SYDVKM. The CDR3 is CASMGSQGKNTEAFF. The CDR3 DNA follows: TGTGCCAGCATGGGTTCCCAGGGAAAGAACACTGAAGCTTTCTTT.

CDR3 loop: CAWSLGHKYGYTF. In nucleotides, the CDR3 is TGTGCCTGGAGTCTGGGGCACAAATATGGCTACACCTTC. V gene TRBV30 combines with J gene TRBJ1-2; D is possibly TRBD1 (5 bases). Germline lookup yields CDR1 GTSNPN and CDR2 SVGIG (reference sequence). The CDR3 spans 13 residues. Trimming pared 2 bases from V and 5 bases from J, leaving 12 bases between.

This chain connects TRBV5-6 to TRBJ2-7, with a tentative D call TRBD2 (5 bases). This CDR3 comprises 14 residues. Trimming stripped 4 bases from V and 5 bases from J, with 16 bases between. Germline CDR1 SGHDT, CDR2 YYEEEE. The CDR3 region has the DNA TGTGCCAGCAGCGCGGGCCCTCCCAGCCACGAGCAGTACTTC. Amino acid sequence: CASSAGPPSHEQYF.

The genes are TRBV13 and TRBJ2-5; TRBD1 might be the D (6 bases). V was trimmed by 6 bases and J by 6 bases, leaving 26 bases between them. The CDR3 length is 17 residues. Germline V CDR1 and CDR2: PRHDT, FYEKMQ (reference sequence). The CDR3: CASRELRSAAGTQTQYF. For the CDR3, the DNA is TGTGCCAGCAGGGAGCTTAGGTCGGCTGCAGGGACACAGACCCAGTACTTC.